Listed below are T cell receptor beta chains from one sample, sequenced in a study of blood T cell repertoires in COVID-19. Clones were sequenced by immunoSEQ multiplex PCR, and TCRdb holds only the in-frame ones, with some missing. The table lists approximately 300,000 clones, about 83% of them singletons. The sequenced sample was peripheral blood. The source is a woman aged 50 to 60 with acute or convalescent COVID-19. The CDR3 runs from the conserved cysteine through the conserved F or W. A D gene is named only where the DNA matches it firmly. Size tells how often a clone was seen (once, few, many) or the class of an expanded clone, and some rows leave it out.

cdr3_aa: CASSPLGGSGTGELFF
cdr3_nt: TGCGCCAGCAGCCCACTGGGAGGTAGCGGGACCGGGGAGCTGTTTTTT
d_call: TRBD2
clone_size: -
v_call: TRBV5-1
j_call: TRBJ2-2

cdr3_aa: CASSPPAEGAIEYEQYF
cdr3_nt: TGTGCCAGCAGTCCCCCCGCGGAGGGGGCAATCGAATACGAGCAGTACTTC
d_call: -
clone_size: -
v_call: TRBV27
j_call: TRBJ2-7

cdr3_aa: CASSLDDRELGYGYTF
cdr3_nt: TGTGCCAGCAGCTTAGACGACAGGGAGTTGGGCTATGGCTACACCTTC
d_call: TRBD1
clone_size: -
v_call: TRBV11-2
j_call: TRBJ1-2

cdr3_aa: CASSYSGRSYNSPLHF
cdr3_nt: TGTGCCAGCAGTTACTCGGGCAGGTCCTACAATTCACCCCTCCACTTT
d_call: -
clone_size: -
v_call: TRBV6-5
j_call: TRBJ1-6

cdr3_aa: CASSVGPGGGAGETYNEQFF
cdr3_nt: TGTGCCAGCAGCGTAGGTCCGGGGGGAGGAGCGGGAGAGACCTACAATGAGCAGTTCTTC
d_call: TRBD2
clone_size: -
v_call: TRBV9
j_call: TRBJ2-1

cdr3_aa: CASSFRGTLGEQYF
cdr3_nt: TGTGCCAGCAGCTTTAGGGGCACATTGGGGGAGCAGTACTTC
d_call: -
clone_size: -
v_call: TRBV7-2
j_call: TRBJ2-7

cdr3_aa: CASSTHSRDYGYTF
cdr3_nt: TGTGCCAGCAGCACACACTCGCGGGACTATGGCTACACCTTC
d_call: -
clone_size: -
v_call: TRBV7-2
j_call: TRBJ1-2

cdr3_aa: CASSLGGTANSPLHF
cdr3_nt: TGCGCCAGCAGCTTGGGGGGGACAGCTAATTCACCCCTCCACTTT
d_call: TRBD1
clone_size: -
v_call: TRBV5-1
j_call: TRBJ1-6

cdr3_aa: CASSLASGASYNEQFF
cdr3_nt: TGTGCCAGCAGCTTAGCCTCGGGAGCCTCCTACAATGAGCAGTTCTTC
d_call: -
clone_size: -
v_call: TRBV7-2
j_call: TRBJ2-1

cdr3_aa: CAIREDSGNTIYF
cdr3_nt: TGTGCCATCAGGGAGGACAGTGGAAACACCATATATTTT
d_call: -
clone_size: many
v_call: TRBV10-3
j_call: TRBJ1-3

cdr3_aa: CASRLLYEQYF
cdr3_nt: TGTGCCAGCAGATTACTCTACGAGCAGTACTTC
d_call: -
clone_size: -
v_call: TRBV28
j_call: TRBJ2-7

cdr3_aa: CATGETGRIDEQYF
cdr3_nt: TGTGCCACCGGAGAGACAGGGCGGATTGACGAGCAGTACTTC
d_call: TRBD1
clone_size: -
v_call: TRBV24-1
j_call: TRBJ2-7

cdr3_aa: CASSVYHGKRTDTQYF
cdr3_nt: TGTGCCAGCAGCGTTTATCACGGGAAGCGGACAGATACGCAGTATTTT
d_call: -
clone_size: -
v_call: TRBV9
j_call: TRBJ2-3

cdr3_aa: CASSLGAGSGTDTQYF
cdr3_nt: TGTGCCAGCAGCTTAGGGGCGGGAAGTGGGACAGATACGCAGTATTTT
d_call: -
clone_size: -
v_call: TRBV7-2
j_call: TRBJ2-3

cdr3_aa: CASTTISFRGIGGELFF
cdr3_nt: TGTGCCAGTACCACAATATCTTTTCGCGGGATTGGCGGGGAGCTGTTTTTT
d_call: -
clone_size: -
v_call: TRBV19
j_call: TRBJ2-2

cdr3_aa: CASSFVSSGINEQFF
cdr3_nt: TGTGCCAGCAGCTTTGTGTCTAGCGGGATAAATGAGCAGTTCTTC
d_call: TRBD2
clone_size: -
v_call: TRBV7-9
j_call: TRBJ2-1

cdr3_aa: CASSLALAASGINEQFF
cdr3_nt: TGTGCCAGCAGCTTAGCATTGGCGGCTAGCGGGATCAATGAGCAGTTCTTC
d_call: TRBD2
clone_size: -
v_call: TRBV7-9
j_call: TRBJ2-1

cdr3_aa: CASSTSPAFGYEQYF
cdr3_nt: TGCGCCAGCAGTACGAGTCCAGCGTTCGGTTACGAGCAGTACTTC
d_call: -
clone_size: -
v_call: TRBV5-1
j_call: TRBJ2-7

cdr3_aa: CAWSVRPGGTGELFF
cdr3_nt: TGTGCCTGGAGTGTACGGCCAGGAGGCACCGGGGAGCTGTTTTTT
d_call: -
clone_size: -
v_call: TRBV30
j_call: TRBJ2-2

cdr3_aa: CASSYGTGGRVLFGTQYF
cdr3_nt: TGTGCCAGCAGTTATGGGACGGGAGGGAGAGTTTTATTCGGTACGCAGTATTTT
d_call: TRBD2
clone_size: once
v_call: TRBV28
j_call: TRBJ2-3

cdr3_aa: CASSRQSSNQPQHF
cdr3_nt: TGTGCCAGCAGCCGACAGTCTAGCAATCAGCCCCAGCATTTT
d_call: -
clone_size: few
v_call: TRBV6-6
j_call: TRBJ1-5

cdr3_aa: CASSHDRGPYEQYF
cdr3_nt: TGTGCCAGCAGCCATGACAGGGGACCCTACGAGCAGTACTTC
d_call: TRBD1
clone_size: -
v_call: TRBV7-2
j_call: TRBJ2-7

cdr3_aa: CASSQDSSGYNEQFF
cdr3_nt: TGTGCCAGCAGCCAAGATTCTAGCGGATACAATGAGCAGTTCTTC
d_call: TRBD2
clone_size: -
v_call: TRBV3-1/TRBV3-2
j_call: TRBJ2-1

cdr3_aa: CASSFTAGGPHEQFF
cdr3_nt: TGTGCCAGCAGCTTTACGGCGGGAGGGCCCCATGAGCAGTTCTTC
d_call: TRBD2
clone_size: few
v_call: TRBV7-3
j_call: TRBJ2-1

cdr3_aa: CATSLAGDEQYF
cdr3_nt: TGTGCCACCAGTTTAGCGGGAGACGAGCAGTACTTC
d_call: TRBD2
clone_size: -
v_call: TRBV24-1
j_call: TRBJ2-7

cdr3_aa: CASSMPGTGINEKLFF
cdr3_nt: TGTGCCAGCAGCATGCCCGGGACAGGGATTAATGAAAAACTGTTTTTT
d_call: TRBD1
clone_size: few
v_call: TRBV5-4
j_call: TRBJ1-4

cdr3_aa: CASRAGWTDGYTF
cdr3_nt: TGTGCCAGCAGGGCCGGATGGACAGATGGCTACACCTTC
d_call: -
clone_size: -
v_call: TRBV25-1
j_call: TRBJ1-2

cdr3_aa: CASSVVEGQPQHF
cdr3_nt: TGTGCCAGCAGCGTAGTAGAGGGTCAGCCCCAGCATTTT
d_call: -
clone_size: medium-sized
v_call: TRBV9
j_call: TRBJ1-5

cdr3_aa: CASSYLILNTEAFF
cdr3_nt: TGTGCCAGCAGTTACTTAATCTTGAACACTGAAGCTTTCTTT
d_call: -
clone_size: -
v_call: TRBV6-6
j_call: TRBJ1-1

cdr3_aa: CATSDSRGLAYNEQFF
cdr3_nt: TGTGCCACCAGTGATTCCCGGGGTCTCGCGTACAATGAGCAGTTCTTC
d_call: -
clone_size: -
v_call: TRBV24-1
j_call: TRBJ2-1

cdr3_aa: CASSTRGLDTEAFF
cdr3_nt: TGCGCCAGCAGCACGAGGGGGCTGGACACTGAAGCTTTCTTT
d_call: TRBD1
clone_size: -
v_call: TRBV5-1
j_call: TRBJ1-1

cdr3_aa: CASSRDRGSETQYF
cdr3_nt: TGTGCCAGCTCACGGGACAGGGGCTCCGAGACCCAGTACTTC
d_call: TRBD1
clone_size: -
v_call: TRBV18
j_call: TRBJ2-5

cdr3_aa: CASSQELERPQHF
cdr3_nt: TGTGCCAGCAGCCAAGAGCTTGAGAGGCCCCAGCATTTT
d_call: -
clone_size: few
v_call: TRBV4-2
j_call: TRBJ1-5

cdr3_aa: CASSPDSTNTGELFF
cdr3_nt: TGTGCCAGCTCACCGGACAGCACGAACACCGGGGAGCTGTTTTTT
d_call: -
clone_size: -
v_call: TRBV18
j_call: TRBJ2-2

cdr3_aa: CASSLPQGDEKLFF
cdr3_nt: TGCGCCAGCAGCTTGCCACAGGGTGATGAAAAACTGTTTTTT
d_call: -
clone_size: -
v_call: TRBV5-1
j_call: TRBJ1-4

cdr3_aa: CASSSQGDTGELFF
cdr3_nt: TGCGCCAGCAGCTCCCAAGGGGACACCGGGGAGCTGTTTTTT
d_call: -
clone_size: -
v_call: TRBV5-1
j_call: TRBJ2-2

cdr3_aa: CASSSSGVPTEAFF
cdr3_nt: TGTGCCAGCAGCTCCTCAGGGGTCCCCACTGAAGCTTTCTTT
d_call: -
clone_size: once
v_call: TRBV7-9
j_call: TRBJ1-1

cdr3_aa: CASSKALRGHDEKLFF
cdr3_nt: TGTGCCAGCAGCAAAGCTTTACGGGGTCATGATGAAAAACTGTTTTTT
d_call: -
clone_size: once
v_call: TRBV21-1
j_call: TRBJ1-4

cdr3_aa: CSVDGTGGYEQYF
cdr3_nt: TGCAGCGTTGATGGGACAGGGGGCTACGAGCAGTACTTC
d_call: TRBD1
clone_size: -
v_call: TRBV29-1
j_call: TRBJ2-7

cdr3_aa: CADREEGDEKLFF
cdr3_nt: TGTGCTGATCGTGAGGAGGGAGATGAAAAACTGTTTTTT
d_call: -
clone_size: -
v_call: TRBV30
j_call: TRBJ1-4

cdr3_aa: CASSVGPGNSGNTIYF
cdr3_nt: TGTGCCAGCAGCGTAGGGCCGGGGAACTCTGGAAACACCATATATTTT
d_call: -
clone_size: -
v_call: TRBV9
j_call: TRBJ1-3

cdr3_aa: CASSRAVQETQYF
cdr3_nt: TGTGCCAGCTCACGGGCAGTTCAAGAGACCCAGTACTTC
d_call: -
clone_size: -
v_call: TRBV18
j_call: TRBJ2-5